The entry that follows covers one T cell receptor (beta chain) sequence. The antigen is not known. The sample is drawn from a study of graft-versus-host responses after intestinal transplantation. Germline lookup yields CDR1 SGHAT and CDR2 FQNNGV. With 5 bases removed from V and 3 bases from J, the gap between germline ends came to 20 bases. This CDR3 spans 17 amino acids. Using immunoSEQ multiplex PCR, the repertoire was profiled, and TCRdb retains in-frame clones only, with some absent. The sample holds 85,000 to 100,000 clones, about 93% seen once. The material was unstimulated CD4+ T cells sorted from spleen or lymph node cells, obtained before intestinal transplant. The sequence was collected from a human donor who received an intestinal transplant. This sequence joins TRBV11-2 and TRBJ2-1; tentative D call: TRBD2 (5 bases). The CDR3 bases are TGTGCCAGCAGCCCCCTTAGCGAGAGGCTCTTCTACAATGAGCAGTTCTTC. Translated, it gives CASSPLSERLFYNEQFF.